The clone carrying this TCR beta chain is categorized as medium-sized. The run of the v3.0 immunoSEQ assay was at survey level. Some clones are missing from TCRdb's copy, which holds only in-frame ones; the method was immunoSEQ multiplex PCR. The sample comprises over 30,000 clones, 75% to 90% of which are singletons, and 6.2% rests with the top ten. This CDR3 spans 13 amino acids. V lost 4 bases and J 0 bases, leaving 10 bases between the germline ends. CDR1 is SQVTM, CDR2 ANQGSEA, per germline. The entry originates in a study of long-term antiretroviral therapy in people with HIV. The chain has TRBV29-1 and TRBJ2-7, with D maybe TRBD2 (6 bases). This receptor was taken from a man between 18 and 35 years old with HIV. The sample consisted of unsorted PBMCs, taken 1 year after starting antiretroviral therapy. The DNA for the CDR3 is TGCAGCGTTGGGGGAGGCAGCTCCTACGAGCAGTACTTC. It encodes CSVGGGSSYEQYF.